This record concerns one T cell receptor (beta chain) sequence. Its antigen is currently unknown. The data were obtained in a study of blood T cells in healthy people across ages. Points from the study as a whole: Older age coincided with a roughly linear decline in TCR beta diversity per million T cells.

Germline CDR1 reads SNHLY; CDR2 reads FYNNEI. V was shortened by 5 bases and J by 0 bases, with 14 bases between the two germline ends. The length of the CDR3 is 16 residues. It was with a sample-barcoded 5' primer and a J-beta primer mix that a second PCR of roughly 7 to 11 cycles was run. CDR3-containing paired-end reads numbering at least 2.5 million came from each sample. TCRdb fed the 5' RACE reads into MiXCR, producing one record per CDR3 protein. This sample has under 850,000 distinct CDR3 sequences, with approximately 35% found just once. Healthy individuals of Caucasian origin from Russia, aged about 6 to 95, served as donors.

The source of this sequence is a man between 18 and 35 years old in good health. The source material was blood. This chain joins TRBV2 and TRBJ1-3, with D possibly matching TRBD1 (5 bases). CDR3 residues: CASSPRDSSSGNTIYF. The CDR3 nucleotides read TGTGCCAGCAGTCCCCGCGACAGCAGCTCTGGAAACACCATATATTTT.